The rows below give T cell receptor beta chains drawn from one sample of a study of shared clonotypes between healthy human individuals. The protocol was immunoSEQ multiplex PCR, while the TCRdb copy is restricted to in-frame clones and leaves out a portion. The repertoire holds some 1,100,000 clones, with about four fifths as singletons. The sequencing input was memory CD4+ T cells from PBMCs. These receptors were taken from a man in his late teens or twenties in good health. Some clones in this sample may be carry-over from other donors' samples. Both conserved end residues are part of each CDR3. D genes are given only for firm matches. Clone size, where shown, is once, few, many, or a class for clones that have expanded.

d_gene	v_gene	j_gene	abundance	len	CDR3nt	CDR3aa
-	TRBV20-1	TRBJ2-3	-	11	TGCAGTGCCCTCAGCGTAGATACGCAGTATTTT	CSALSVDTQYF
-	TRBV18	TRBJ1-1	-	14	TGTGCCAGCTCCGAACAGGGATTGAACACTGAAGCTTTCTTT	CASSEQGLNTEAFF
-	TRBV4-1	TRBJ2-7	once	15	TGCGCCAGCAGCCAGGGGGAGAGGAGCTCCTACGAGCAGTACTTC	CASSQGERSSYEQYF
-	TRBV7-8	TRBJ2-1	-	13	TGTGCCAGCAGCTCCCTCATGTACAATGAGCAGTTCTTC	CASSSLMYNEQFF
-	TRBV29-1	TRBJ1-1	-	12	TGCAGCGCTAGAATTGGGGACACTGAAGCTTTCTTT	CSARIGDTEAFF
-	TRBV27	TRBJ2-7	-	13	TGTGCCAGCAGTTTATATACAGATTACGAGCAGTACTTC	CASSLYTDYEQYF
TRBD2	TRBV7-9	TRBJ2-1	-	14	TGTGCCAGCAGCTTAGCTAGCGGGATACCGCGGCAGTTCTTC	CASSLASGIPRQFF
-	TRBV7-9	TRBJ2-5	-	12	TGTGCCAGCAGCTCCAGTGGGGAGACCCAGTACTTC	CASSSSGETQYF
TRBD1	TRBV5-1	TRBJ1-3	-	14	TGCGCCAGCAGCTTTGGGACAGCTGGAAACACCATATATTTT	CASSFGTAGNTIYF
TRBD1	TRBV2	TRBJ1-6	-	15	TGTGCCAGCAATGAACAGGGGCTGGCAAATTCACCCCTCCACTTT	CASNEQGLANSPLHF
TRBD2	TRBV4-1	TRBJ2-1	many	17	TGCGCCAGCAGCCGGACAGGGACTAGCGGGAGGCACAATGAGCAGTTCTTC	CASSRTGTSGRHNEQFF
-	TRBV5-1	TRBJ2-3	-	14	TGCGCCAGCAGAGGTAGCGGCCCCACAGATACGCAGTATTTT	CASRGSGPTDTQYF
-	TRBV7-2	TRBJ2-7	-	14	TGTGCCAGCAGCTTATCCCGCGACTCCTACGAGCAGTACTTC	CASSLSRDSYEQYF
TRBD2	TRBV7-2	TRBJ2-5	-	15	TGTGCCAGCAGCCCCAGACTAGCGGGAGAAGAGACCCAGTACTTC	CASSPRLAGEETQYF
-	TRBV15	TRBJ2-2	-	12	TGTGCCACCAGCAGTCTCCGTGGGGAGCTGTTTTTT	CATSSLRGELFF
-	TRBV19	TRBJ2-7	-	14	TGTGCCAGTAGTATAGTGGGGGCTACCTACGAGCAGTACTTC	CASSIVGATYEQYF
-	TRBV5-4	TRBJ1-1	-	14	TGTGCCAGCAGCTTAGTCAGGGCGGGCACTGAAGCTTTCTTT	CASSLVRAGTEAFF
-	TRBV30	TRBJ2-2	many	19	TGTGCCTGGAGTATCGAAATGACTCTCTCACTTGCGAACACCGGGGAGCTGTTTTTT	CAWSIEMTLSLANTGELFF
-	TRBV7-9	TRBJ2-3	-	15	TGTGCCAGCAGCCCGACCTATACGGGGGAGAATACGCAGTATTTT	CASSPTYTGENTQYF
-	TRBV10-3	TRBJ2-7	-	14	TGTGCCATCTCGGGAGGGGACAGGGTAAGCGAGCAGTACTTC	CAISGGDRVSEQYF
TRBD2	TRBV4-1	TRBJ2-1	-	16	TGCGCCAGCAGCCAAGAAGCGGGGGGGCATTACAATGAGCAGTTCTTC	CASSQEAGGHYNEQFF
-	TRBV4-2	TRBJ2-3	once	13	TGTGCCAGCAGCCTACTCGACCCGGATACGCAGTATTTT	CASSLLDPDTQYF
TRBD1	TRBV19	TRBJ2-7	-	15	TGTGCCAGTAGTCCAGGACAGGGCACCTCCTACGAGCAGTACTTC	CASSPGQGTSYEQYF
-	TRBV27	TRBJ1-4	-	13	TGTGCCAGCAGTTCTCCAACTAATGAAAAACTGTTTTTT	CASSSPTNEKLFF
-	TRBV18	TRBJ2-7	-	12	TGTGCCAGCTCACCACGGAGACCCGAGCAGTACTTC	CASSPRRPEQYF
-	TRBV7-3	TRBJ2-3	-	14	TGTGCCAGCAGCTTCGGTAGGGGCACAGATACGCAGTATTTT	CASSFGRGTDTQYF
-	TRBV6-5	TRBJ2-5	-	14	TGTGCCAGCAGTTACTCGCTGGTTCGAGAGACCCAGTACTTC	CASSYSLVRETQYF
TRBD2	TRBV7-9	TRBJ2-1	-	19	TGTGCCAGCGGAAATTCAGGGACTAGCGGGAGGAAAGTACGGAATGAGCAGTTCTTC	CASGNSGTSGRKVRNEQFF
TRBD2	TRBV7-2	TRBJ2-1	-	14	TGTGCCAGCAGCTTAACGAGGACTAGCAATGAGCAGTTCTTC	CASSLTRTSNEQFF
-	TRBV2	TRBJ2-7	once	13	TGTGCCAGCAGTCGGGACCCCCAGGGCGAGCAGTACTTC	CASSRDPQGEQYF
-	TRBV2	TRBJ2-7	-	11	TGTGCCAGCAGTGTCAAGAACGAGCAGTACTTC	CASSVKNEQYF
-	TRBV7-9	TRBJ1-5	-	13	TGTGCCAGCAGCAAGGGGGGGAATCAGCCCCAGCATTTT	CASSKGGNQPQHF
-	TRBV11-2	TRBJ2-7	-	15	TGTGCCAGCAGCTTAGTATTTTGGCGTTCCTACGAGCAGTACTTC	CASSLVFWRSYEQYF
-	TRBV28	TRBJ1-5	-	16	TGTGCCAGCAGTTTAAAGGGGGGCTATAGCAATCAGCCCCAGCATTTT	CASSLKGGYSNQPQHF
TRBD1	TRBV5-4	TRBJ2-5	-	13	TGTGCCAGCAGCCCCGGACAGGGAGAGACCCAGTACTTC	CASSPGQGETQYF
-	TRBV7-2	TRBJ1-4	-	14	TGTGCCAGCAGCTCCAGGGCAACTAATGAAAAACTGTTTTTT	CASSSRATNEKLFF
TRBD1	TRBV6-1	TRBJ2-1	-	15	TGTGCCAGCAGTGACGGGCAGGGGGCCGGCAATGAGCAGTTCTTC	CASSDGQGAGNEQFF
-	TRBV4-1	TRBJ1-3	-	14	TGCGCCAGCAGCCAAGACCAGGGTGGAAACACCATATATTTT	CASSQDQGGNTIYF
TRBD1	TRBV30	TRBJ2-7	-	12	TGTGCCTGGGGAGGGACAGGGGACGAGCAGTACTTC	CAWGGTGDEQYF
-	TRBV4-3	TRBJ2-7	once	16	TGCGCCAGCAGCCAAGATTCAGGGGCTAGCGGTGCCGAGCAGTACTTC	CASSQDSGASGAEQYF
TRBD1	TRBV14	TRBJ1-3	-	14	TGTGCCAGCAGTTCGAGGACAGGGGGAAACACCATATATTTT	CASSSRTGGNTIYF
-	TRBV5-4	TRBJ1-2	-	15	TGTGCCAGCAGCTTGGTTTCGGTGGTTAACTATGGCTACACCTTC	CASSLVSVVNYGYTF
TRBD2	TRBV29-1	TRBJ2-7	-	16	TGCAGCGTTGAAGATCTTGGGACTAGCGGGAAGTACGAGCAGTACTTC	CSVEDLGTSGKYEQYF
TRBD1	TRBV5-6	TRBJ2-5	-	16	TGTGCCAGCAGCCCACCCGGGACAGGGCTTGGGGAGACCCAGTACTTC	CASSPPGTGLGETQYF
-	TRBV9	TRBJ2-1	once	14	TGTGCCAGCAGCGTAGGGGGGAGCTACAATGAGCAGTTCTTC	CASSVGGSYNEQFF
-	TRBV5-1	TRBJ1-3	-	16	TGCGCCAGCAGCTTGGAGGGCCGGGGCTCTGGAAACACCATATATTTT	CASSLEGRGSGNTIYF
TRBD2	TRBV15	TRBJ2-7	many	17	TGTGCCACCAGCAGAGAAGTGGGACTAGCGGGAACCTACGAGCAGTACTTC	CATSREVGLAGTYEQYF
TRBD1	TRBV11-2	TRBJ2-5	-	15	TGTGCCAGCAGCCTGACAGGGATGGGACAAGAGACCCAGTACTTC	CASSLTGMGQETQYF
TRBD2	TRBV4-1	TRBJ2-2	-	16	TGCGCCAGCAGCCCGTGGGCTAGCGGGAAGGGCGGGGAGCTGTTTTTT	CASSPWASGKGGELFF
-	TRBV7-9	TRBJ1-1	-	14	TGTGCCAGCATCCTAACCGGGATTAACACTGAAGCTTTCTTT	CASILTGINTEAFF
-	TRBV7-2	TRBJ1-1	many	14	TGTGCCAGCAGCTATTTAGGGGAGGGAACTGAAGCTTTCTTT	CASSYLGEGTEAFF